This T cell receptor (beta chain) comes out of a study of blood T cell repertoires in COVID-19 (dated by TCRdb to between 2020 and 2021). In terms of the full investigation: Samples covering the acute and convalescent phases of COVID-19 were provided by collaborators in the United States, Italy and Spain. The material from the prospective study consisted of cDNA or gDNA derived from T cells, B-cell-depleted T cells, or PBMCs. Subjects who had been exposed to COVID-19, were actively infected with it, or had recovered from it provided the deeply sampled blood TCRbeta repertoires that made up the dataset. The repertoires were released in a freely available public database meant as a resource for research on the immune response to SARS-CoV-2. The samples were drawn from two sources: the first 160 participants of the ongoing ImmuneRACE study, and 1,000 to 1,500 subjects contributed by 6 global collaborators. The sample metadata nearly always contained a de-identified subject ID, COVID-19 status, age in years and sex. HLA class I and class II types, where available, came from metadata supplied by the sample provider rather than from assay-based typing. The investigation overall reported the following: The quantity of clinical and demographic metadata differed by source and by participant and was supplied without curation.

Participants in the prospective study were aged roughly 18 to 100 years, lived in under 30 United States geographic areas, and enrolled through a virtual design. Cohort assignment in the prospective study relied on participant-reported clinical history from a screening survey and a study questionnaire. Recovered participants in ImmuneRACE Cohort 3 were defined as having two consecutive negative NP/OP PCR tests, clearance from a healthcare professional, or resolution of symptoms. Each participant in the prospective study had whole blood, serum and a nasopharyngeal or oropharyngeal swab collected by mobile phlebotomists. Over an approximately two-month period, participants in the prospective study had the option of providing additional blood draws and questionnaires. Blood samples from the prospective study were shipped frozen or at room temperature prior to DNA extraction. TCRbeta CDR3 regions were amplified from genomic DNA using the immunoSEQ Assay, a bias-controlled multiplex PCR. The study's own analysis went as follows. The number of nucleated cells in each sample was estimated by amplification of reference gene primers within the assay. Sequence reads were collapsed and filtered to measure the absolute abundance of every unique TCRbeta CDR3 rearrangement. For each sample, productive Simpson clonality was calculated by taking the square root of Simpson's diversity index across productive rearrangements. This is the immuneACCESS table as TCRdb keeps it, with only in-frame sequences that have V and J called. A part of the clones is gone; compared with another copy, unresolved V genes explain less than half, and the rest is unexplained. The D gene and trimming were derived from the DNA, and the V and J assignments and clone size from that table. The sample includes under 200,000 clones, with roughly 88% observed a single time. The ten largest make up approximately 6.6% of the sample.

Details on this clone: It has no known antigen specificity. No clone much larger than this one lies a single base away; base qualities are absent.

The CDR3 covers 16 residues, taking in both the cysteine and the phenylalanine. CDR3 DNA is the only sequence kept; it has 48 bases, read in frame from the first base. Taken from the germline V gene, the CDR1 and CDR2 loops are MNHNS and SASEGT. V is shortened by 4 bases, J by 0 bases, and the region joining them spans 15 bases. Sequencing was performed on PBMCs or T cells enriched from blood (not recorded which). The sequence was obtained from a woman aged 45 to 65 who had recovered from COVID-19. The V gene is TRBV6-1 and the J gene is TRBJ1-2; a tentative D match to TRBD1 spans 6 bases. The nucleotides read TGTGCCAGCAGTGTTGCACAGGGATCCGCTAACTATGGCTACACCTTC. Its translation is CASSVAQGSANYGYTF.